This passage covers 22 T cell receptor beta chains from one sample sequenced in a study of cytotoxic CD8 clonotypes in ibrutinib-treated CLL. Data came from immunoSEQ multiplex PCR; TCRdb stores just in-frame clones and leaves some out. This sample has about 49,000 clones, with less than 70% found just once. The sequencing used PBMCs, collected after 12 months of ibrutinib treatment. The receptor set was obtained from a human donor with chronic lymphocytic leukemia.

The chain has TRBV10-3 and TRBJ1-2; 9 nucleotides agree with TRBD1. Looked up from germline, CDR1 is ENHRY and CDR2 is SYGVKD. There are 13 residues in the CDR3. The J segment lost 5 bases and the V segment lost 6 bases, leaving 4 bases of the junction unmatched. The CDR3 spells CAIRPGTGYGYTF. CDR3 DNA: TGTGCCATCAGGCCCGGGACAGGGTATGGCTACACCTTC.

This chain connects TRBV10-3 to TRBJ1-2; 10 nucleotides align to TRBD1. The germline CDR1 and CDR2 sequences are ENHRY and SYGVKD. V lost 0 bases, J lost 2 bases, and 6 bases stayed unmatched. This CDR3 has 17 residues. CDR3 sequence (DNA): TGTGCCATCAGTGAGTCGCCGGGACAGGGGCTCAACTATGGCTACACCTTC. Its translation: CAISESPGQGLNYGYTF.

The V and J genes are TRBV27 and TRBJ2-6; 10 nucleotides match TRBD2. The J segment lost 0 bases and the V segment lost 4 bases, leaving 6 bases of the junction unmatched. The germline CDR1 and CDR2 sequences are MNHEY and SMNVEV (reference sequence). The CDR3 runs 18 residues. CDR3 bases: TGTGCCAGCAGTTCGAGACTAGCGGGCCACTCTGGGGCCAACGTCCTGACTTTC. Its translation: CASSSRLAGHSGANVLTF.

The chain employs TRBV7-9 and TRBJ1-1; 7 nucleotides line up with TRBD1. Losses at the gene ends were 4 bases for V and 7 bases for J; bases not matched to a gene: 6. The CDR3 is made up of 13 amino acids. Germline-derived CDR1 and CDR2 are SEHNR and FQNEAQ (reference sequence). CDR3 protein: CASSSGQAGEAFF. For the CDR3, the DNA is TGTGCCAGCAGCTCAGGACAGGCTGGTGAAGCTTTCTTT.

The chain is built from TRBV6-5 and TRBJ2-7, with unresolved D. The CDR3 consists of 15 residues. Germline V gene data show CDR1 as MNHEY and CDR2 as SVGAGI. Trimming cost V 2 bases and J 1 base, with 12 bases left between them. CDR3 sequence: CASSYTTGPSYEQYF. CDR3 bases: TGTGCCAGCAGTTACACAACCGGGCCATCCTACGAGCAGTACTTC.

This rearrangement joins TRBV4-1 to TRBJ2-3; the match to TRBD2 covers 11 bases. The germline V gene encodes CDR1 MGHRA and CDR2 YSYEKL. The ends lost 2 bases at V and 0 bases at J; junction bases unmatched: 7. The CDR3 loop spans 18 amino acids. The CDR3 loop reads CASSQLAGGRASTDTQYF. CDR3 nucleotides: TGCGCCAGCAGCCAACTAGCGGGGGGCCGTGCTAGCACAGATACGCAGTATTTT.

This clone has only one observation. The chain employs TRBV6-5 and TRBJ2-7; 8 bases align to TRBD1. CDR1 is MNHEY, CDR2 SVGAGI, per germline. The CDR3 sequence is 14 residues long. The V segment lost 4 bases and the J segment 6 bases; nucleotides outside the gene matches: 8. The CDR3 loop is CASSWTGILSEQYF. CDR3 sequence (DNA): TGTGCCAGCAGTTGGACAGGGATCTTGAGCGAGCAGTACTTC.

This clone was counted only a few times. V is TRBV6-5 and J is TRBJ1-1; D gene uncertain. From germline, CDR1 is MNHEY and CDR2 SVGAGI. V lost 2 bases and J lost 2, with 9 bases in between. This CDR3 is 14 amino acids long. The CDR3 region is CASSYLHSNTEAFF. CDR3 bases: TGTGCCAGCAGTTACCTCCATAGTAACACTGAAGCTTTCTTT.

This clone was found once. The chain carries TRBV28 and TRBJ1-3; D remains ambiguous. Germline V CDR1 and CDR2: MDHEN, SYDVKM. The CDR3 loop spans 18 amino acids. V gave up 3 bases and J gave up 0 bases, with 18 bases separating them. The CDR3 reads CASSFGFGSTLSGNTIYF. DNA for the CDR3: TGTGCCAGCAGTTTTGGTTTCGGCTCAACGCTCTCTGGAAACACCATATATTTT.

The chain has TRBV5-6 and TRBJ2-5; no firm D call. V lost 1 base and J 3 bases, leaving 10 bases between the germline ends. CDR3 length: 14 residues. CDR1 SGHDT and CDR2 YYEEEE come from the germline V gene. DNA of the CDR3: TGTGCCAGCAGCTTGTTGACGAAAAAAGAGACCCAGTACTTC. This translates into CASSLLTKKETQYF.

The chain joins TRBV6-5 to TRBJ2-7; D not certain. Germline CDR1 reads MNHEY; CDR2 reads SVGAGI. There are 15 residues in the CDR3. V lost 1 base to trimming and J lost 2 bases, with 12 bases between them. The CDR3 coding sequence is TGTGCCAGCAGTTACTACTCCTCCCTAACCTACGAGCAGTACTTC. Translation gives CASSYYSSLTYEQYF.

V usage is TRBV18 and J usage is TRBJ2-6; D gene uncertain. CDR1 and CDR2 from the germline V gene are KGHSH and LQKENI. V lost 1 base and J 0 bases, leaving 4 bases between the germline ends. The CDR3 totals 15 residues. CDR3 sequence: CASSPQGSGANVLTF. In DNA, the CDR3 is TGTGCCAGCTCACCACAGGGCTCTGGGGCCAACGTCCTGACTTTC. The full variable domain, completed using reference TRBV18 and TRBJ2-6, is NAGVMQNPRHLVRRRGQEARLRCSPMKGHSHVYWYRQLPEEGLKFMVYLQKENIIDESGMPKERFSAEFPKEGPSILRIQQVVRGDSAAYFCASSPQGSGANVLTFGAGSRLTVL.

The chain links TRBV7-8 to TRBJ1-2; D call uncertain. Germline V CDR1 and CDR2: SGHVS, FQNEAQ. Trimming removed 1 base at V and 6 bases at J, with 9 bases between. The CDR3 covers 13 residues. The CDR3 DNA reads as TGTGCCAGCAGCTTAGAGAAACCTAATGGCTACACCTTC. Residues: CASSLEKPNGYTF. The variable domain in full, with the rest retrieved from reference TRBV7-8 and TRBJ1-2, is GAGVSQSPRYKVAKRGQDVALRCDPISGHVSLFWYQQALGQGPEFLTYFQNEAQLDKSGLPSDRFFAERPEGSVSTLKIQRTQQEDSAVYLCASSLEKPNGYTFGSGTRLTVV.

The chain recombines TRBV5-1 with TRBJ2-7; TRBD1 matches 7 bases. Germline CDR1 and CDR2: SGHRS and YFSETQ. This CDR3 spans 14 amino acids. With V trimmed by 0 bases and J by 5 bases, 5 bases remained unmatched. CDR3 sequence: CASSLGGQADEQYF. The DNA for the CDR3 is TGCGCCAGCAGCTTGGGTGGACAGGCGGACGAGCAGTACTTC. The full variable domain, rest sourced from reference TRBV5-1 and TRBJ2-7, is KAGVTQTPRYLIKTRGQQVTLSCSPISGHRSVSWYQQTPGQGLQFLFEYFSETQRNKGNFPGRFSGRQFSNSRSEMNVSTLELGDSALYLCASSLGGQADEQYFGPGTRLTVT.

The chain combines TRBV2 with TRBJ2-1; 11 nucleotides match TRBD2. V gave up 6 bases and J gave up 3 bases; unmatched junction bases: 4. Looked up from germline, CDR1 is SNHLY and CDR2 is FYNNEI. The CDR3 extends over 15 amino acids. The CDR3 sequence is CASRPLAGGYNEQFF. CDR3 DNA sequence: TGTGCCAGCAGGCCCCTAGCGGGGGGCTACAATGAGCAGTTCTTC.

The CDR3 spells CASSQDVRTRYEQYF. The CDR3 nucleotides are TGTGCCAGCAGCCAAGATGTCAGGACAAGGTACGAGCAGTACTTC. The chain combines TRBV14 with TRBJ2-7; possible D gene TRBD1, 5 bases. V was shortened by 0 bases and J by 4 bases, with 13 bases between the two germline ends. The CDR3 loop spans 15 amino acids. Germline-derived CDR1 and CDR2 are SGHDN and FVKESK.

CDR3 protein: CSALDPRANEKLFF. The CDR3 region has the DNA TGCAGCGCGCTGGACCCAAGGGCTAATGAAAAACTGTTTTTT. The chain uses TRBV29-1 and TRBJ1-4; D ambiguous. V dropped 7 bases and J dropped 3 bases, with 15 bases sitting between them. Germline V gene lookup returns CDR1 SQVTM and CDR2 ANQGSEA. The CDR3 has 14 amino acids.

The V gene is TRBV6-4, the J gene TRBJ1-1; D gene ambiguous. CDR3 size: 13 residues. Germline lookup yields CDR1 MRHNA and CDR2 SNTAGT. The V end was cut by 0 bases, the J end by 6 bases, with 8 bases between. CDR3 sequence reads: CASSDSRSPEAFF. CDR3 DNA sequence: TGTGCCAGCAGTGACTCGAGGTCCCCTGAAGCTTTCTTT.

The V gene is TRBV5-1, the J gene TRBJ2-7; D might be TRBD2 (5 bases). The ends were cut back, 4 bases at V and 4 bases at J, with 12 bases in the middle. Germline CDR1 and CDR2: SGHRS and YFSETQ. This CDR3 comprises 13 residues. The CDR3 nucleotides are TGCGCCAGCAGCACCGGCACGGGATACGAGCAGTACTTC. Its protein product is CASSTGTGYEQYF.

V gene TRBV4-1 combines with J gene TRBJ2-5, with TRBD2 as a possible D gene (6 bases). Germline V gene lookup returns CDR1 MGHRA and CDR2 YSYEKL. This CDR3 has 16 residues. Trimming cost V 0 bases and J 0 bases, with 11 bases left between them. CDR3 DNA: TGCGCCAGCAGCCAAGAGGGGGGACTTTACCAAGAGACCCAGTACTTC. Its translation: CASSQEGGLYQETQYF.

This clone was observed a few times. The CDR3 DNA reads TGTGCCAGTAGAGACGGACGGGGCGGGTACGAGCAGTACTTC. Protein product: CASRDGRGGYEQYF. This chain uses TRBV19 with TRBJ2-7, with D possibly being TRBD1 or TRBD2 (5 bases each). Germline assignment: CDR1 LNHDA and CDR2 SQIVND (reference sequence). V lost 6 bases to trimming and J lost 4 bases, with 16 bases between them. CDR3 length: 14 residues.

The chain has TRBV29-1 and TRBJ2-7, with 13 bases matching TRBD2. The CDR3 covers 17 residues. Germline CDR1 reads SQVTM; CDR2 reads ANQGSEA. The V segment lost 1 base and the J segment 0 bases; nucleotides outside the gene matches: 6. CDR3: CSVEARTSGGSSYEQYF. The CDR3 DNA reads TGCAGCGTTGAAGCCCGGACTAGCGGGGGCAGCTCCTACGAGCAGTACTTC.